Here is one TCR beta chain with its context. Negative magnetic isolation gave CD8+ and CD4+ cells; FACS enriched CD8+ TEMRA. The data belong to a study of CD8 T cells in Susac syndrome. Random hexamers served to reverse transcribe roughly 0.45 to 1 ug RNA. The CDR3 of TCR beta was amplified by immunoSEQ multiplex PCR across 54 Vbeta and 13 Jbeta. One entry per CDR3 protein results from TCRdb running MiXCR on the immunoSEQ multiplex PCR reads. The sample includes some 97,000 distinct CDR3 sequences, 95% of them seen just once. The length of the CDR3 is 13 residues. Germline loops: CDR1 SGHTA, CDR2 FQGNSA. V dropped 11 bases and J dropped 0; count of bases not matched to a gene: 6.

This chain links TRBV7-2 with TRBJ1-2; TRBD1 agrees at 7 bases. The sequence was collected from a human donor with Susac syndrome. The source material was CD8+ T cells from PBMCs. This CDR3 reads CADRDLANYGYTF. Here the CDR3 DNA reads TGTGCCGACAGGGACTTGGCTAACTATGGCTACACCTTC. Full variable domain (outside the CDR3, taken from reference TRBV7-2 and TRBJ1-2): GAGVSQSPSNKVTEKGKDVELRCDPISGHTALYWYRQSLGQGLEFLIYFQGNSAPDKSGLPSDRFSAERTGGSVSTLTIQRTQQEDSAVYLCADRDLANYGYTFGSGTRLTVV.